The subject of this entry is one T cell receptor beta chain. Data came from immunoSEQ multiplex PCR; TCRdb stores just in-frame clones and leaves some out. The table has around 72,000 clones, around nine tenths seen once; the top ten hold 2.1%. These data are taken from a study of T cell changes during pregnancy in multiple sclerosis. V was clipped by 2 bases and J by 7 bases, with 5 bases between them. The germline V gene encodes CDR1 SGHTA and CDR2 FQGNSA. The CDR3 is 11 amino acids. The chain joins TRBV7-2 to TRBJ1-1; the D is unclear. The clonotype was recovered from a female donor in good health, enrolled as a control in a pregnancy study. The material sequenced was peripheral blood, taken in the second trimester of pregnancy. The DNA for the CDR3 is TGTGCCAGCAGCTTAATCAGTGAAGCTTTCTTT. This encodes CASSLISEAFF.